This record covers a single TCR beta chain. Its antigen remains unknown. This sample was taken from a study of sequential checkpoint blockade in melanoma. Study summary: TCRbeta immunosequencing was performed on DNA from roughly 90 pretreatment melanoma tumor samples. Study-wide results and limits: Mutational load did not correlate with tumor T-cell fraction or clonality.

Clones were read by immunoSEQ multiplex PCR, and TCRdb kept only the in-frame ones, dropping some. The sample carries some 18,000 clones, under 85% recorded once. Germline values: CDR1 KGHSY, CDR2 FQNENV. The CDR3 length is 13 residues. The V and J ends lost 4 bases and 5 bases respectively, with 11 bases between them. The sample's treatment: randomized to nivolumab then ipilimumab (arm A) or the reverse (arm B). This clonotype originated in a human donor with melanoma. The J gene is TRBJ1-1, the V gene TRBV16; D call uncertain. Sample: tumor tissue (inferred from file names), taken from a patient given nivolumab and ipilimumab in sequence. CDR3 in amino acids: CASSPEVRTEAFF. DNA for the CDR3: TGTGCCAGCAGCCCCGAAGTCAGGACTGAAGCTTTCTTT.